The 2 T cell receptor beta chains below all came from one sample that was sequenced in a study of T cells after posttransplantation cyclophosphamide. Produced via immunoSEQ multiplex PCR; TCRdb's table is partial and in-frame only. The sample contains about 40,000 clones, none of them singletons. The sample consisted of PBMCs. Source of these receptors: a woman in her 50s in good health and a related stem cell transplant donor.

This clone has ten or more counts. V gene TRBV27 combines with J gene TRBJ1-2; 7 nucleotides agree with TRBD1. CDR1 MNHEY and CDR2 SMNVEV come from the germline V gene (reference sequence). The CDR3 is 14 amino acids. With V trimmed by 5 bases and J by 4 bases, 7 bases remained unmatched. The CDR3 sequence: CASSPSGTVYGYTF. The CDR3 DNA sequence: TGTGCCAGCAGTCCGTCCGGGACAGTCTATGGCTACACCTTC.

There are many counts of this clone. V gene TRBV12-5 combines with J gene TRBJ2-1, with D possibly matching TRBD1 (6 bases). With 5 bases removed from V and 6 bases from J, the gap between germline ends came to 11 bases. The germline CDR1 and CDR2 sequences are LGHNT and FRNRAP. The CDR3 spans 13 residues. The CDR3 DNA sequence: TGTGCTAGTGGTCTAACAGGGAGCAATGAGCAGTTCTTC. This gives the protein CASGLTGSNEQFF.